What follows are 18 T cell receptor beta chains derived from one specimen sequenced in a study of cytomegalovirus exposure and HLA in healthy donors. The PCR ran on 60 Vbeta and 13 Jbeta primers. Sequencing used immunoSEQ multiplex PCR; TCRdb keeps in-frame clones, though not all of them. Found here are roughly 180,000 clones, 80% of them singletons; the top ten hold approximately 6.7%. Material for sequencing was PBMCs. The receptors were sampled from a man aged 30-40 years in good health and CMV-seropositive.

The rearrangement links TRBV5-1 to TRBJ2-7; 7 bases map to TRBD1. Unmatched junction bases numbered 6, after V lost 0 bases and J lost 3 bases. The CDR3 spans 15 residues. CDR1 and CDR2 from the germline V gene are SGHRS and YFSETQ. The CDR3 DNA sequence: TGCGCCAGCAGCTTGGTAGGGGGCGCGCGCTACGAGCAGTACTTC. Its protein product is CASSLVGGARYEQYF.

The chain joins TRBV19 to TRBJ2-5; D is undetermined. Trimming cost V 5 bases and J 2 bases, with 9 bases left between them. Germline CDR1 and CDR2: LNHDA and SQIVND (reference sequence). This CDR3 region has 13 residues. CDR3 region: CASSPSVQETQYF. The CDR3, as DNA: TGTGCCAGTAGTCCCTCGGTGCAAGAGACCCAGTACTTC.

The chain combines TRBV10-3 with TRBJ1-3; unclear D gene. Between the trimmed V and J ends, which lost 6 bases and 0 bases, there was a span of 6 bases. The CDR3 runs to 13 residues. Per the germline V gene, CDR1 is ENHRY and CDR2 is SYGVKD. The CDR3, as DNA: TGTGCCATCAGCCCTCGCTCTGGAAACACCATATATTTT. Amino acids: CAISPRSGNTIYF.

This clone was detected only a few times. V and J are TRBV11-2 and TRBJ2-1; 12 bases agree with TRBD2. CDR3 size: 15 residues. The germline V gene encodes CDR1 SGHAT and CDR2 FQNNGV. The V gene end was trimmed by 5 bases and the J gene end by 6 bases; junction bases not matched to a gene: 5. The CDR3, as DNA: TGTGCCAGCAGCAAACTAGCGGGAGGTCCCAATGAGCAGTTCTTC. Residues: CASSKLAGGPNEQFF. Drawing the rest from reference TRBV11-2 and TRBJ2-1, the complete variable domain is EAGVAQSPRYKIIEKRQSVAFWCNPISGHATLYWYQQILGQGPKLLIQFQNNGVVDDSQLPKDRFSAERLKGVDSTLKIQPAKLEDSAVYLCASSKLAGGPNEQFFGPGTRLTVL.

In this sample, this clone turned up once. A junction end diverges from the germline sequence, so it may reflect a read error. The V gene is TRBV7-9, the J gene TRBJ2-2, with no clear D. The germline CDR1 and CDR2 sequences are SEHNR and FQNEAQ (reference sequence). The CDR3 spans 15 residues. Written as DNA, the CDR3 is TGTTCCAGCAGCTTAGTATTGCGAAACACCGGGGAGCTGTTTTTT. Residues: CSSSLVLRNTGELFF.

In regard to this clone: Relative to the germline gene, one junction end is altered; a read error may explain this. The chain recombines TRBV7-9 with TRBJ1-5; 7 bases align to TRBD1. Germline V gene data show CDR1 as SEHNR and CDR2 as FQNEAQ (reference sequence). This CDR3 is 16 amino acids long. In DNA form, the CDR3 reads TGTTCCAGCAGCCCGGGCCTCAGACAGGGTAATCAGCCCCAGCATTTT. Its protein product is CSSSPGLRQGNQPQHF.

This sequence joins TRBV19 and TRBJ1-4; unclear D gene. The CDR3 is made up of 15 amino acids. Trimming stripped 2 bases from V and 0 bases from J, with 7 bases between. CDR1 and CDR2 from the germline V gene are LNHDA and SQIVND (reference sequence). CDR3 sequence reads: CASSIRVATNEKLFF. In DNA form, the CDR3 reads TGTGCCAGTAGTATACGGGTGGCAACTAATGAAAAACTGTTTTTT.

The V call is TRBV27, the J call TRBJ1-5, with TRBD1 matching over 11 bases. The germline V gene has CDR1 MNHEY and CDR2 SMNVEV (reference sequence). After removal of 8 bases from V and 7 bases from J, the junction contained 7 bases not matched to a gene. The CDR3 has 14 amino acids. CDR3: CASGADRGRQPQHF. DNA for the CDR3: TGTGCCAGCGGGGCGGACAGGGGGCGGCAGCCCCAGCATTTT.

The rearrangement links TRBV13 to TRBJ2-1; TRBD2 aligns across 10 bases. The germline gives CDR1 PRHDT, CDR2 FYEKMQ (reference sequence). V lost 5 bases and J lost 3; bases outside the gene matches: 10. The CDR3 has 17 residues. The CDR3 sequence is CASSQSSGRGLYNEQFF. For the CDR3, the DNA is TGTGCCAGCAGCCAATCTAGCGGGAGAGGTCTCTACAATGAGCAGTTCTTC.

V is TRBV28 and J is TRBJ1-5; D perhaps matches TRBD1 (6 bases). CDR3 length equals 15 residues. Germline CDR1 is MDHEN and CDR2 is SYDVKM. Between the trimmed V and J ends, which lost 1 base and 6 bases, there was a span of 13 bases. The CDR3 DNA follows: TGTGCCAGCAGTTTATCCACAGGGCAGGGTCAGCCCCAGCATTTT. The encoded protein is CASSLSTGQGQPQHF.

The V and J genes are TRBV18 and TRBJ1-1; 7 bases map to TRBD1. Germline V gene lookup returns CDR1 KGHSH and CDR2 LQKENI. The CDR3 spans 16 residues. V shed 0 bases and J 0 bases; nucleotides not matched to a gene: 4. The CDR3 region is CASSPPAGGLNTEAFF. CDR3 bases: TGTGCCAGCTCACCACCGGCAGGGGGTCTGAACACTGAAGCTTTCTTT. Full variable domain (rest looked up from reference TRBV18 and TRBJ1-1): NAGVMQNPRHLVRRRGQEARLRCSPMKGHSHVYWYRQLPEEGLKFMVYLQKENIIDESGMPKERFSAEFPKEGPSILRIQQVVRGDSAAYFCASSPPAGGLNTEAFFGQGTRLTVV.

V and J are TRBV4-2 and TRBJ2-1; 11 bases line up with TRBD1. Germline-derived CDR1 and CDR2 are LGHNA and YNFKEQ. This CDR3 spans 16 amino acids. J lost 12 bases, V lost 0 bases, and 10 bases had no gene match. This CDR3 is CASSQDPGQGADGQFF. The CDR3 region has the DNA TGTGCCAGCAGCCAAGATCCAGGACAGGGGGCTGATGGGCAGTTCTTC.

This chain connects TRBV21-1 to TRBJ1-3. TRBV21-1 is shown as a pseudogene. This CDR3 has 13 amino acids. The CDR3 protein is CASSPRRENTIYF. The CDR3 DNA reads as TGTGCCAGCAGCCCTAGGCGTGAGAACACCATATATTTT.

Here the CDR3 reads CASSLRTGAPYTEQYF. The CDR3 DNA is TGTGCCAGCTCACTACGGACAGGGGCTCCGTATACCGAGCAGTACTTC. The chain has TRBV18 and TRBJ2-7; the match to TRBD1 covers 9 bases. CDR3 size: 16 residues. Trimming took 4 bases from V and 6 from J; bases not matched to a gene: 13. Germline CDR1 KGHSH, CDR2 LQKENI.

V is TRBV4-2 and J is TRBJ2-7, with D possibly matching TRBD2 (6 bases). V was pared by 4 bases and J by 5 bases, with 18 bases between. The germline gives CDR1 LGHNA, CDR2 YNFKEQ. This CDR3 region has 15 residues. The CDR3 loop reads CASSLQRAGMDEQYF. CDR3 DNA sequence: TGTGCCAGCAGCCTTCAAAGAGCGGGCATGGACGAGCAGTACTTC.

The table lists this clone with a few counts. The CDR3 DNA reads TGTGCCAGCAGCTTAGTGGCTAGCCAGGTTTTGGACGGCTACACCTTC. This translates into CASSLVASQVLDGYTF. This chain joins TRBV7-8 and TRBJ1-2; D call uncertain. The CDR3 is made up of 16 amino acids. The germline CDR1 and CDR2 sequences are SGHVS and FQNEAQ. The V and J ends lost 1 base and 8 bases respectively, with 20 bases between them.

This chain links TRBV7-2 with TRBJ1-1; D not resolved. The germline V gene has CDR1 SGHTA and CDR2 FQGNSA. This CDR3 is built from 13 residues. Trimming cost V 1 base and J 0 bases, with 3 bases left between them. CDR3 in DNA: TGTGCCAGCAGCTTAGACTTGAACACTGAAGCTTTCTTT. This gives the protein CASSLDLNTEAFF.

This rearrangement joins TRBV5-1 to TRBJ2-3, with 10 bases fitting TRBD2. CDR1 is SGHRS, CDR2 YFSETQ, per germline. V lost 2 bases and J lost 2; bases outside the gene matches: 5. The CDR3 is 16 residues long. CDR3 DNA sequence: TGCGCCAGCAGCTTCGGTCTAGCGGGGGACACAGATACGCAGTATTTT. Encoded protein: CASSFGLAGDTDTQYF.